The entry that follows covers one TCR beta chain sequence. Its antigen remains undetermined. Nothing much larger sits one base from this clone, and base qualities are not available. These data come from a study of Ad26.COV2.S vaccination and SARS-CoV-2 variants (dated by TCRdb to about 2021). For the wider study: Vaccine-arm donors came from COV1001, a multicentre, randomized, double-blind, placebo-controlled phase I-IIa trial of Ad26.COV2.S in healthy adults. Ad26.COV2.S was administered intramuscularly at 5 x 10^10 or 1 x 10^11 viral particles, either as a single shot or as two shots given 56 days apart. The specificity and breadth of SARS-CoV-2-reactive T cell receptors after Ad26.COV2.S vaccination were assessed by TCRbeta repertoire sequencing. A total of approximately 30 samples were included in the TCR-sequenced set, comprising around 19 Ad26.COV2.S vaccine recipients, 5 placebo recipients and 8 SARS-CoV-2 convalescent individuals. Trial participants were randomized into five groups of five: low-dose or high-dose Ad26.COV2.S given once or twice, or placebo on both occasions. Blinding of investigators to trial group allocation was maintained during experiments and outcome assessment.

The immunoSEQ Assay was the method used to sequence TCRbeta CDR3 regions. After extraction, genomic DNA underwent amplification by bias-controlled multiplex PCR, followed by high-throughput sequencing. In the original analysis: To quantify the absolute abundance of each unique TCRbeta CDR3 region, sequences were collapsed and filtered. T cell fraction was estimated by normalizing TCRbeta template counts to usable DNA, which was measured by amplifying reference genes present in all nucleated cells. Repertoire TCRs were annotated as SARS-CoV-2-specific when V gene, CDR3 amino acid sequence and J gene were exactly matched to a known reactive TCR set. The reference SARS-CoV-2 TCR set was derived from MIRA and filtered for enrichment in COVID-19-positive ImmuneCODE repertoires, a step that removed public or cross-reactive TCRs. Drawing on the MIRA antigens, annotated TCRs were analysed further at the level of specific ORF or position within ORF. Breadth was defined as annotated unique rearrangements over total unique productive rearrangements; depth was the summed frequency of those rearrangements. Two-sided Wilcoxon rank-sum tests were used to compare TCR breadth between groups. TCRdb limited this immuneACCESS table to in-frame rearrangements with V and J called. A share of clones is missing; checked studies link under half to unresolved V genes, and the rest is unexplained. That table gives V, J and clone size, and the DNA gave D and trimming. The sample data list 400,000 or so clones, and around nine tenths of these were observed just once. The top ten clonotypes cover about 3.6% of the sample.

The germline V gene gives CDR1 as MNHEY and CDR2 as SVGAGI. The CDR3 runs 15 residues from the cysteine to the phenylalanine. Only the CDR3 part of the read is kept: 45 bases, read in frame from the first base. The junction shows trimming of 5 bases on V and 5 bases on J, and the gene matches do not reach 5 bases of it. This sample's treatment or condition label indicates: around 19 received Ad26.COV2.S at low or high dose, single or two shots; about 5 received placebo; per-sample allocation not given. Repertoires of vaccine and placebo recipients were sequenced from samples taken on day 63 after the first injection. Between 29 July and 7 August 2020, Cohort 1b enrolled 20 to 30 adults aged 18-55 years at one site in Boston, USA. Ad26.COV2.S was a replication-incompetent adenovirus type 26 vector that expressed a prefusion-stabilized SARS-CoV-2 spike protein derived from the original Wuhan strain.

Findings and caveats that apply to the study as a whole: After vaccination, spike-specific CD8+ and CD4+ T cell responses were reported to show substantial breadth. Ad26.COV2.S recipients had higher spike-specific TCR breadth than placebo recipients (P = 0.0014). The study was not powered to compare responses between vaccine doses or regimens. Vaccine and placebo recipients had comparable non-spike TCR breadth, which fits with the vaccine containing only spike. The authors noted that total T cell responses may have been underestimated by the TCR breadth and depth analyses.

This chain joins TRBV6-5 to TRBJ2-1; 11 nucleotides in the junction match TRBD2. The specimen comprised peripheral blood, sampled in a trial of Ad26.COV2.S vaccine versus placebo. This sequence was found in a person aged 18-60 years who received the Ad26.COV2.S COVID-19 vaccine or a placebo. The DNA sequence is given as TGTGCCAGCAGTCCCGGGACTAGCGGCCACAATGAGCAGTTCTTC. Its product reads: CASSPGTSGHNEQFF.